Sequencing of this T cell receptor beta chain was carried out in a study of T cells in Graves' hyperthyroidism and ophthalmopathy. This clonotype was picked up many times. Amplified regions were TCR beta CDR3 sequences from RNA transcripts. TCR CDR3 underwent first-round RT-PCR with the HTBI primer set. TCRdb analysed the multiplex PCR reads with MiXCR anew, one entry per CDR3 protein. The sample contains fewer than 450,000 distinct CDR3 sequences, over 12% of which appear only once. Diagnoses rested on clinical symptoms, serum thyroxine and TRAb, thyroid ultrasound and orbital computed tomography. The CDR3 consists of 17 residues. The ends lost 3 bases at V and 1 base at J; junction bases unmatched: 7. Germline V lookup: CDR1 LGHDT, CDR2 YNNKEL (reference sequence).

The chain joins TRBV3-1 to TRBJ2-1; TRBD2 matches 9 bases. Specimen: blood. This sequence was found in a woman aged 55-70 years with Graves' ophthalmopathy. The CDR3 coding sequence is TGTGCCAGCAGCCATCCTCCTAGCGGGATTTCCTACAATGAGCAGTTCTTC. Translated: CASSHPPSGISYNEQFF.